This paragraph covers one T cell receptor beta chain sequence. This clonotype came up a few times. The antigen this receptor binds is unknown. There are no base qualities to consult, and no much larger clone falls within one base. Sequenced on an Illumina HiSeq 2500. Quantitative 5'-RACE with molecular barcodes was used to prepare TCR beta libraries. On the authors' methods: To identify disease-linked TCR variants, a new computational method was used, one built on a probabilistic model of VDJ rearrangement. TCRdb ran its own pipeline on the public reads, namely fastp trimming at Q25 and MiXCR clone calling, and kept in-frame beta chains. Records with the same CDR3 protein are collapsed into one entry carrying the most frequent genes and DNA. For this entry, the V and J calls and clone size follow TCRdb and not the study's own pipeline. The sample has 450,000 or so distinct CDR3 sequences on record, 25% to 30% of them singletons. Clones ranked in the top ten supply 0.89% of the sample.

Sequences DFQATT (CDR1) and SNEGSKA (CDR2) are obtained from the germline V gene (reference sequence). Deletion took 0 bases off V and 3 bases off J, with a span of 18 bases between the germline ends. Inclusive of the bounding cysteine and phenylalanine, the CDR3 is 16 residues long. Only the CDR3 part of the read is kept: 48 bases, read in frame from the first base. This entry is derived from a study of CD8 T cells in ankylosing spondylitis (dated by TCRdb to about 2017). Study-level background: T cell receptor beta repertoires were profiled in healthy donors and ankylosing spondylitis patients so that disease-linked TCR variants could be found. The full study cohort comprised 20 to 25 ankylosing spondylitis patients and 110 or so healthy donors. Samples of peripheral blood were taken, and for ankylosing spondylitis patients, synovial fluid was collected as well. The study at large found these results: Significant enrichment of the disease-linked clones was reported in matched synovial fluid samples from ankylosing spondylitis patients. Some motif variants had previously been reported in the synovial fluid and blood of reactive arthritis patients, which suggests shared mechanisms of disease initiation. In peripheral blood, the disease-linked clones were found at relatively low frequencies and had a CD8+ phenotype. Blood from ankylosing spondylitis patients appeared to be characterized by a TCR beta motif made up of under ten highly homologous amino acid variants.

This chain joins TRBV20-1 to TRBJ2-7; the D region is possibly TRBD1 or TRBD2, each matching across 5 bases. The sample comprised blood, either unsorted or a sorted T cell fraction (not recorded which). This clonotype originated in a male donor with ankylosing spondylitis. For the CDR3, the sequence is CSARDPGHLGDYEQYF. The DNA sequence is TGCAGTGCTAGAGACCCCGGACACCTCGGGGACTACGAGCAGTACTTC.